The 8 T cell receptor beta chains reported below all come from one sample, sequenced in a study of blood T cell repertoires in COVID-19. The repertoire was sequenced with immunoSEQ multiplex PCR; TCRdb's copy has only in-frame clones and lacks some. The sample has about 210,000 clones; approximately 75% are singletons. Source material: PBMCs or T cells enriched from blood (not recorded which). The source is a man in his forties or fifties who had recovered from COVID-19.

The rearrangement uses TRBV24-1 and TRBJ2-1; 12 bases line up with TRBD2. The CDR3 loop spans 14 amino acids. In germline, CDR1 is KGHDR, CDR2 SFDVKD. V lost 7 bases and J lost 6; bases outside the gene matches: 3. For the CDR3, the DNA is TGTGCCACCAGGACTAGCGGGAGAGGCAATGAGCAGTTCTTC. Protein: CATRTSGRGNEQFF.

The chain couples TRBV4-2 to TRBJ2-3, with 11 bases identical to TRBD2. The ends lost 1 base at V and 1 base at J; junction bases unmatched: 4. The length of the CDR3 is 17 residues. The V gene's germline CDR1 is LGHNA and CDR2 YNFKEQ. CDR3 residues: CASSQAETSGGTDTQYF. DNA for the CDR3: TGTGCCAGCAGCCAAGCGGAGACTAGCGGGGGCACAGATACGCAGTATTTT.

This clone was recorded once. J is TRBJ2-2 and V is TRBV5-4; a weak D match, TRBD2 (6 bases). The CDR3 covers 15 residues. V gave up 4 bases and J gave up 4 bases, with 14 bases separating them. CDR1 is SGHNT, CDR2 YYREEE, per germline (reference sequence). CDR3 DNA: TGTGCCAGCAGCCCCGGGGGACCTGTCACCGGGGAGCTGTTTTTT. Amino acids: CASSPGGPVTGELFF. The variable domain in full, completed from reference TRBV5-4 and TRBJ2-2, reads ETGVTQSPTHLIKTRGQQVTLRCSSQSGHNTVSWYQQALGQGPQFIFQYYREEENGRGNFPPRFSGLQFPNYSSELNVNALELDDSALYLCASSPGGPVTGELFFGEGSRLTVL.

The chain joins TRBV6-5 to TRBJ2-7, with a possible D match to TRBD2 (6 bases). Per the germline V gene, CDR1 is MNHEY and CDR2 is SVGAGI. The CDR3 length is 14 residues. V was clipped by 6 bases and J by 2 bases, with 14 bases between them. CDR3 region: CASRLGGSPYEQYF. The CDR3 DNA follows: TGTGCCAGCAGGTTGGGAGGTTCCCCCTACGAGCAGTACTTC.

This chain connects TRBV27 to TRBJ1-3, with 9 bases matching TRBD1. V dropped 5 bases and J dropped 11; count of bases not matched to a gene: 7. The CDR3 sequence is 13 residues long. The germline gives CDR1 MNHEY, CDR2 SMNVEV (reference sequence). The CDR3 DNA is TGTGCCAGCAGTCGACAGGGGGGACCGCCCATATATTTT. Protein: CASSRQGGPPIYF.

The chain couples TRBV6-5 to TRBJ2-7, with 10 bases lining up with TRBD2. V was pared by 9 bases and J by 4 bases, with 12 bases of the junction left unmatched. This CDR3 is 15 amino acids long. Germline V gives CDR1 MNHEY, CDR2 SVGAGI. The CDR3 loop reads CASANSRTSGYEQYF. The CDR3 nucleotides read TGTGCCAGTGCCAACTCACGGACTAGCGGTTACGAGCAGTACTTC.

This clone was recorded once. The chain combines TRBV3-1 (or the pseudogene TRBV3-2) with TRBJ2-2; 10 nucleotides line up with TRBD2. The length of the CDR3 is 17 residues. Germline V CDR1 and CDR2: LGHDT, YNNKEL (reference sequence). With 3 bases clipped from V and 4 bases from J, the junction kept 8 bases outside the gene matches. The chain's CDR3 is CASSHPRLAGPTGELFF. Here the CDR3 DNA reads TGTGCCAGCAGCCACCCTAGACTAGCGGGCCCCACCGGGGAGCTGTTTTTT.

J is TRBJ2-1 and V is TRBV6-5, with 15 nucleotides matching TRBD2. Germline trimming cut 6 bases from V and 8 bases from J; bases unmatched to any gene: 5. Per the germline V gene, CDR1 is MNHEY and CDR2 is SVGAGI. The CDR3 covers 15 residues. CDR3 protein: CASSGLAGGLDEQFF. As DNA, the CDR3 is TGTGCCAGCAGCGGACTAGCGGGAGGGTTGGATGAGCAGTTCTTC.